The T cell receptor beta chain described here comes from a study of blood T cell repertoires in COVID-19. With V trimmed by 3 bases and J by 2 bases, 7 bases remained unmatched. This CDR3 has 15 residues. Germline CDR1 LGHNA, CDR2 YSLEER. Profiled with immunoSEQ multiplex PCR; TCRdb holds only in-frame clones, not every one. The data contain 300,000 to 500,000 clones, roughly 88% of them singletons. This clonotype was sampled from a woman aged 30 to 39 with acute COVID-19. The sample consisted of PBMCs or T cells enriched from blood (not recorded which). This chain connects TRBV4-3 to TRBJ2-7; TRBD2 agrees at 7 bases. CDR3 DNA: TGCGCCAGCAGCCAGACTCGGGACTATCCCTACGAGCAGTACTTC. This sequence encodes CASSQTRDYPYEQYF.